Below, one T cell receptor beta chain is given with its context. Its antigen is currently unknown. This entry comes from a study of regulatory T cells in long-lasting Graves disease. Study-wide results and caveats: Favored usage of TRBV28, TRBJ1-2 and TRBJ2-5 was recorded in persistent disease. Relative to new patients (around 1,000), persistent patients exhibited greater sharing of public clonotypes (2,741). Lower TCR diversity characterized persistent Graves' patients relative to newly diagnosed patients.

HTBI primers from iRepertoire and Arm-PCR of CDR3 regions yielded the TCR beta libraries. How the authors handled the data: Identification yielded some 65 TRBV and some 15 TRBJ segments across samples. TCRdb re-called the multiplex PCR reads with MiXCR, one entry per CDR3 protein. TCRdb, not the authors, supplied the V and J calls. Of about 430,000 distinct CDR3 sequences listed, 21% are singletons. The CDR3 has 14 amino acids. Per the germline V gene, CDR1 is DFQATT and CDR2 is SNEGSKA (reference sequence). V was clipped by 6 bases and J by 4 bases, with 16 bases between them. Time point noted: persistent/refractory GD, antithyroid drugs over 5 years with positive TRAb. Researchers made the TCR library from RNA that was extracted from PBMCs.

The sequences come from peripheral blood mononuclear cells (PBMCs), collected when the disease was refractory, from a patient treated with antithyroid drugs. This sequence was found in a female donor with Graves disease. This chain joins TRBV20-1 and TRBJ1-5, with D perhaps matching TRBD1 (6 bases). CDR3 in amino acids: CSALRGRVNQPQHF. CDR3 bases: TGCAGTGCCCTCAGGGGCAGGGTAAATCAGCCCCAGCATTTT.